Presented here are 5 T cell receptor beta chains from one specimen sequenced in a study of CD8 T cells in ankylosing spondylitis. Study-wide points: Typical of ankylosing spondylitis blood, it appeared, was a TCR beta motif of eight highly homologous variants.

These receptors are not linked to any known antigen. TCRdb passed the 5' RACE reads through MiXCR, listing each CDR3 protein once. The sample contains roughly 400,000 distinct CDR3 sequences, about 22% of which appear only once. The sequencing sample was made of blood, either unsorted or a sorted T cell fraction (not recorded which). These receptor sequences come from a male donor with ankylosing spondylitis.

This clonotype was counted ten times or more. The chain is built from TRBV29-1 and TRBJ2-3; D not certain. CDR1 is SQVTM and CDR2 is ANQGSEA in the germline V gene. Trimming removed 3 bases at V and 3 bases at J, with 13 bases between. The CDR3 is 14 residues long. CDR3 bases: TGCAGCGTTGACGGATCGTCGGAGACAGATACGCAGTATTTT. This gives the protein CSVDGSSETDTQYF.

This clonotype came up a few times. The chain joins TRBV11-2 to TRBJ2-1; 7 nucleotides match TRBD2. Per germline, CDR1 SGHAT and CDR2 FQNNGV. This CDR3 has 18 residues. Trimming cost V 4 bases and J 6 bases; bases outside gene matches: 18. CDR3 nucleotides: TGTGCCAGCAGCTCCCAGGCAGGCCTAGCGGTGAGGGGCAATGAGCAGTTCTTC. Encoded protein: CASSSQAGLAVRGNEQFF.

The CDR3 DNA reads as TGTGCCACCAGACCTACAGGGAGCGGGAGACCTAGCACAGATACGCAGTATTTT. This codes for CATRPTGSGRPSTDTQYF. The chain has TRBV24-1 and TRBJ2-3, with 8 bases identical to TRBD2. Germline V lookup: CDR1 KGHDR, CDR2 SFDVKD. V was clipped by 7 bases and J by 0 bases; unmatched bases: 14. The CDR3 extends over 18 amino acids.

This clonotype turned up a few times. The DNA of the CDR3 is TGTGCCATCAGCGAAAGTCGGGGCACGACCCAGTACTTC. The encoded protein is CAISESRGTTQYF. The rearrangement joins TRBV10-3 to TRBJ2-5; tentatively, D is TRBD1 or TRBD2 (5 bases each). Germline loops: CDR1 ENHRY, CDR2 SYGVKD. The V end was cut by 6 bases, the J end by 7 bases, with 15 bases between. The CDR3 length is 13 residues.

The V call is TRBV4-1, the J call TRBJ1-1; 7 nucleotides line up with TRBD1. The germline CDR1 and CDR2 sequences are MGHRA and YSYEKL. Unmatched junction bases numbered 10, after V lost 4 bases and J lost 5 bases. This CDR3 spans 15 amino acids. CDR3 protein: CASSPTTGRTTEAFF. The CDR3 DNA sequence: TGCGCCAGCAGCCCAACGACAGGGAGGACAACTGAAGCTTTCTTT.